This T cell receptor beta chain was profiled in a study of blood T cell repertoires in COVID-19. In Seattle, patients joined the study during active infection and were tracked longitudinally. Between the trimmed V and J ends, which lost 3 bases and 1 base, there was a span of 4 bases. This CDR3 spans 13 amino acids. Original data processing: Amplifying reference gene primers gave estimates of nucleated cell counts. The assay was immunoSEQ multiplex PCR, and TCRdb's table has in-frame clones only and misses some. V, J and clone size are taken as reported in that table, and D and trimming were inferred from the DNA itself. The data show around 160,000 clones, with approximately 85% seen just once and around 8% held by the top ten.

The TCR was taken from a woman aged 55-75 years with COVID-19, enrolled during active disease. This sequence joins TRBV12-3 or TRBV12-4 and TRBJ2-4; unclear D gene. The sequenced material came from peripheral blood. CDR3 DNA sequence: TGTGCCAGCAGTTTTACTGCCAAAAACATTCAGTACTTC. This encodes CASSFTAKNIQYF.